This T cell receptor (beta chain) was observed in a study of tissue T cells after allogeneic stem cell transplantation. Libraries were prepared by immunoSEQ multiplex PCR; TCRdb keeps only in-frame clonotypes and omits some of them. Here the sample spans about 5,100 clones, 30% to 45% being singletons. Time point indicated: mouse harvest day 14 after allogeneic transplant. Each mouse received 10^7 T-cell-depleted marrow cells plus 10^6 splenic CD5+ T cells by tail vein. Mice had MHC-mismatched B6 into BALB/c GVHD, sampled day 7 or 14. V lost 0 bases and J lost 0, with 3 bases in between. The CDR3 has 14 residues. CDR1 and CDR2 from the germline V gene are KGHPV and FQNQEV (reference sequence). In regard to this clone: The genes and germline here are from mouse. The CDR3 end lies 1 residue beyond the end of the read and is filled in from the germline J gene.

The source of this sequence is a female BALB/c mouse given C57BL/6 T cells with graft-versus-host disease after an allogeneic hematopoietic cell transplant. Input material: gut tissue. The chain recombines TRBV26 with TRBJ1-3; D gene uncertain. The DNA read from the CDR3 is TGTGCCAGCAGTCTGTCCAATTCTGGAAATACGCTCTAT. This sequence encodes CASSLSNSGNTLY. The entire CDR3 reads CASSLSNSGNTLYF.